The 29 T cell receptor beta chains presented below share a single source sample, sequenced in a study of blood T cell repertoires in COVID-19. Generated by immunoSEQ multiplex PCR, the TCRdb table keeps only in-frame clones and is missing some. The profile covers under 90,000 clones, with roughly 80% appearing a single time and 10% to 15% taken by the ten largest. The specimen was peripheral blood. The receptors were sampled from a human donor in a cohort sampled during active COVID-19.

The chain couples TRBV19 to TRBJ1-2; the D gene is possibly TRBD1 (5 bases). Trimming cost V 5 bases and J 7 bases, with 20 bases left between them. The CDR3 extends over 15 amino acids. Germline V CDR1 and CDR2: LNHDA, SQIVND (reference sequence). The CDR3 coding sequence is TGTGCCAGTAGTCCCCGTCGGGCAGGCAGGGTTGGCTACACCTTC. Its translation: CASSPRRAGRVGYTF.

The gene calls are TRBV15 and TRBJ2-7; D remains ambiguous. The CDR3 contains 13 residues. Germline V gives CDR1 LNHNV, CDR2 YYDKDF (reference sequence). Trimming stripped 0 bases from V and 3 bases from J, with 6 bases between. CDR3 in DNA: TGTGCCACCAGCAGAGATCTCGGCTACGAGCAGTACTTC. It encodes CATSRDLGYEQYF.

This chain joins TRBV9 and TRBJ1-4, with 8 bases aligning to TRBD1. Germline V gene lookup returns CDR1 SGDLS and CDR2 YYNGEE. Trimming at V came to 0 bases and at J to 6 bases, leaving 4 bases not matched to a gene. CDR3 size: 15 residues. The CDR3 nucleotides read TGTGCCAGCAGCGTAGCCGGACAGGGTTATGAAAAACTGTTTTTT. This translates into CASSVAGQGYEKLFF.

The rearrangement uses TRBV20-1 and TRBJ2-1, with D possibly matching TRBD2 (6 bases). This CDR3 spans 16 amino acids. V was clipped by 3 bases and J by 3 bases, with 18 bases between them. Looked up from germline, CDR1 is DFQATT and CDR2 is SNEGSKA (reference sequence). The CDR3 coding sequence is TGCAGTGCTAGTGGAATGATGGGTAGCGGCTACAATGAGCAGTTCTTC. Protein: CSASGMMGSGYNEQFF.

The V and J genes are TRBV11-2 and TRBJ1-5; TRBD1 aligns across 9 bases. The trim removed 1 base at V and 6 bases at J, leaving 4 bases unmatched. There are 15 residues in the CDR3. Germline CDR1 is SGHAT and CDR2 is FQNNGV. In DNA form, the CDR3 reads TGTGCCAGCAGCTTAGGGACAGGGGCATCTCAGCCCCAGCATTTT. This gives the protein CASSLGTGASQPQHF.

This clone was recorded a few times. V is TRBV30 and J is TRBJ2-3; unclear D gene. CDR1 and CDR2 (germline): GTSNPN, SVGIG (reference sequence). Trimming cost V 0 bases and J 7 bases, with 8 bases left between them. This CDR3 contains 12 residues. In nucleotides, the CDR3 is TGTGCCTGGAGTGTACAACAGTATACGCAGTATTTT. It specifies CAWSVQQYTQYF.

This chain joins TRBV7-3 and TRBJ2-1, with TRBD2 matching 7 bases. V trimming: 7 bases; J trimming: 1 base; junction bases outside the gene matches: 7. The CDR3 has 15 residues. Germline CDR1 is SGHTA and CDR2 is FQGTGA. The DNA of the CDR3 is TGTGCCAGCACTCCGACTAGCAGGTCCTACAATGAGCAGTTCTTC. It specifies CASTPTSRSYNEQFF.

CDR3 sequence (DNA): TGTGCCAGCAGTGAAGCTTGGCAGGGTCAGCCCCAGCATTTT. Translating it yields CASSEAWQGQPQHF. The chain combines TRBV6-1 with TRBJ1-5; possibly TRBD1 for D (5 bases). CDR1 is MNHNS and CDR2 is SASEGT in the germline V gene. V lost 0 bases and J 6 bases, leaving 9 bases between the germline ends. The CDR3 spans 14 residues.

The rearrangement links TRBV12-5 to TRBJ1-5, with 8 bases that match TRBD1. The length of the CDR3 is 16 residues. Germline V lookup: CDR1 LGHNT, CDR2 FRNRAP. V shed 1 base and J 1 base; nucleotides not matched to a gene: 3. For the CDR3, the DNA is TGTGCTAGTGGTTTGGGTCAGGGGGCAAGCAATCAGCCCCAGCATTTT. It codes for CASGLGQGASNQPQHF.

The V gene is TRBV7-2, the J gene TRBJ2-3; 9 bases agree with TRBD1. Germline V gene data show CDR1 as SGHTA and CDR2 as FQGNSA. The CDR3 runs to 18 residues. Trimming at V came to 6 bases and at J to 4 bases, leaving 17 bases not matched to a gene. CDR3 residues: CASRSPGQGVRTADTQYF. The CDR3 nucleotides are TGTGCCAGCAGGTCTCCGGGACAGGGCGTTCGTACAGCAGATACGCAGTATTTT.

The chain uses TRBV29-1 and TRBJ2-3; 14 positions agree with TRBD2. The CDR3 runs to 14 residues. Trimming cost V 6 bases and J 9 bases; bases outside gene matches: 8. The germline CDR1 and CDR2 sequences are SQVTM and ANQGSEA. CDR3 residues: CSVGLAGVSGTQYF. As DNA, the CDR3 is TGCAGCGTGGGACTAGCGGGAGTATCGGGAACGCAGTATTTT.

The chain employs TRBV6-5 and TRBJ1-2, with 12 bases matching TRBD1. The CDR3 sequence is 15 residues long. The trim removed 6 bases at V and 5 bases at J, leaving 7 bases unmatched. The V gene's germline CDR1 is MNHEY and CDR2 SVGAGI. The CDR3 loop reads CASSRGTGGEYGYTF. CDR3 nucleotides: TGTGCCAGCAGCCGTGGGACAGGGGGCGAGTATGGCTACACCTTC.

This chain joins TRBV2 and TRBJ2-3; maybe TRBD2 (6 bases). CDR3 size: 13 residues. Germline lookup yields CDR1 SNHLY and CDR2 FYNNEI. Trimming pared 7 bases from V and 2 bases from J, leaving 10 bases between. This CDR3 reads CASTRDFTDTQYF. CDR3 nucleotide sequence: TGTGCCAGCACCCGGGACTTCACAGATACGCAGTATTTT.

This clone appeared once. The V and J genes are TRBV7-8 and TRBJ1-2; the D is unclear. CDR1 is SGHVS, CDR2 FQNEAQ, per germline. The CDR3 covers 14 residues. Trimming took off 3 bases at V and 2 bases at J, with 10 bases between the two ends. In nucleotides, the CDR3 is TGTGCCAGCAGCTTGTCGGGGTCCAACTATGGCTACACCTTC. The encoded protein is CASSLSGSNYGYTF. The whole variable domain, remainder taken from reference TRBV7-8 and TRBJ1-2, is GAGVSQSPRYKVAKRGQDVALRCDPISGHVSLFWYQQALGQGPEFLTYFQNEAQLDKSGLPSDRFFAERPEGSVSTLKIQRTQQEDSAVYLCASSLSGSNYGYTFGSGTRLTVV.

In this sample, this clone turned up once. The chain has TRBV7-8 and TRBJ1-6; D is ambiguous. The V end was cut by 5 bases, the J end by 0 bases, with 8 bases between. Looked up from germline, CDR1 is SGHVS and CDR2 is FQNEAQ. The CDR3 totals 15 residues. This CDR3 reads CASSQVASYNSPLHF. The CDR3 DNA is TGTGCCAGCAGCCAAGTGGCCTCCTATAATTCACCCCTCCACTTT.

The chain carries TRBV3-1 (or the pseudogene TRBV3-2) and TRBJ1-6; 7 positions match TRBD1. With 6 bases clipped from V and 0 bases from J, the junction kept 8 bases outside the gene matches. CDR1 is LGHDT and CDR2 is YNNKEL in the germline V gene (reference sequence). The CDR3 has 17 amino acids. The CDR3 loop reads CASRMRDSSSYNSPLHF. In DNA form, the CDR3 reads TGTGCCAGCAGAATGAGGGACAGTAGCTCCTATAATTCACCCCTCCACTTT.

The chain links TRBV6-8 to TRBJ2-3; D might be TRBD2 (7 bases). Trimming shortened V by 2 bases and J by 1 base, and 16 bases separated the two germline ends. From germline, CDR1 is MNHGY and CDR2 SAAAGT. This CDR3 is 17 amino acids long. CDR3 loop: CASSYRVRGGCTDTQYF. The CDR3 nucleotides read TGTGCCAGCAGTTACCGGGTAAGGGGGGGTTGCACAGATACGCAGTATTTT.

CDR3 residues: CASSRYRAQGEQFF. DNA for the CDR3: TGTGCCAGCAGCAGGTACAGGGCGCAGGGTGAGCAGTTCTTC. V usage is TRBV21-1 and J usage is TRBJ2-1; the DNA was not used to check the table's D call, TRBD1. TRBV21-1 is listed as a pseudogene. CDR3 length: 14 amino acids.

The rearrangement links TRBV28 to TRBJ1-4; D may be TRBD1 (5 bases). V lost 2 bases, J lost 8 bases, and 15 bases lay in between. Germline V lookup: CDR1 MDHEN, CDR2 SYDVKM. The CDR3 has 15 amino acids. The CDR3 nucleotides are TGTGCCAGCAGTTTACCCAGGGTGGCGGAGGAAAAACTGTTTTTT. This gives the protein CASSLPRVAEEKLFF.

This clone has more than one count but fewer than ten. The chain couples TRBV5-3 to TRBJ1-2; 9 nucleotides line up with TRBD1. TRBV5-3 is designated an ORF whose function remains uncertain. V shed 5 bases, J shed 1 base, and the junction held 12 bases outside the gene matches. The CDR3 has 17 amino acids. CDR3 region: CARRPRDREGYNYGYTF. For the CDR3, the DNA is TGTGCCAGAAGGCCCCGGGACAGGGAAGGATATAACTATGGCTACACCTTC.

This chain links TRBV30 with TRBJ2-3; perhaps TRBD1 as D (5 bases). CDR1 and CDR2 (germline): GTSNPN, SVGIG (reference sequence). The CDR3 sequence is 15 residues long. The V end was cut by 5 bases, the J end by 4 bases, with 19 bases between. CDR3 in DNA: TGTGCCTGGGGATATCAGGGTTATATCGCAGATACGCAGTATTTT. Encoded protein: CAWGYQGYIADTQYF.

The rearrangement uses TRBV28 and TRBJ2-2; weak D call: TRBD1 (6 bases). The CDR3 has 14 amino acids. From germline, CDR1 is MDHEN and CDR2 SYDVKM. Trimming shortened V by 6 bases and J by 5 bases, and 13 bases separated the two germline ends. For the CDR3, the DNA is TGTGCCAGCAGCCTCTACAGGGATACCGGGGAGCTGTTTTTT. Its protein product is CASSLYRDTGELFF.

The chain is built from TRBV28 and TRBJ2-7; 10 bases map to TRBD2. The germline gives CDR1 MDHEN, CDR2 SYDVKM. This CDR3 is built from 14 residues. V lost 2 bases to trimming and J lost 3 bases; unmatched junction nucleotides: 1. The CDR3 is CASSLASGGYEQYF. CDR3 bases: TGTGCCAGCAGTTTAGCTAGCGGGGGCTACGAGCAGTACTTC.

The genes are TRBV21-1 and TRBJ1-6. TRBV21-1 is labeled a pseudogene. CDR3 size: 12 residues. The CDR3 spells CATAPGGAPLHF. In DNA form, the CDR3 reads TGTGCCACCGCCCCGGGCGGGGCACCCCTCCACTTT.

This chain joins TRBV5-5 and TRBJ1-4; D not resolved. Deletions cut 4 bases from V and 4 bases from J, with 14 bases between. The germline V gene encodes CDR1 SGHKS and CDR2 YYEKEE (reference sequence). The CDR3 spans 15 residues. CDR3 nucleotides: TGTGCCAGCAGCACGTGGGCAGACTATAATGAAAAACTGTTTTTT. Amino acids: CASSTWADYNEKLFF.

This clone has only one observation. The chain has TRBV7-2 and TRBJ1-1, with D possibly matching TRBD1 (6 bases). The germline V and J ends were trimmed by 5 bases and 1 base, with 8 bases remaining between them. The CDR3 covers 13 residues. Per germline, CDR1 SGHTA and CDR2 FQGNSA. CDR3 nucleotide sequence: TGTGCCAGCAGCCAACAGGGGAACACTGAAGCTTTCTTT. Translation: CASSQQGNTEAFF.

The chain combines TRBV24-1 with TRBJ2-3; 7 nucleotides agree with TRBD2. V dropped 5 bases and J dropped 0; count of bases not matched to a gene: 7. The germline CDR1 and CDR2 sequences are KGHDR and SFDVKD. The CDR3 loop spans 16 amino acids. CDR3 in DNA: TGTGCCACCAGTGCGGCGGGAGTTCTTAGCACAGATACGCAGTATTTT. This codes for CATSAAGVLSTDTQYF.

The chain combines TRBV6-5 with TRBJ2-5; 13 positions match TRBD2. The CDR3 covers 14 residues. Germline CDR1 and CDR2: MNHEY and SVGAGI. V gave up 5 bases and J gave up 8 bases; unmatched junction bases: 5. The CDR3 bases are TGTGCCAGCAGTCCGGGACTAGCGGGGACAACCCAGTACTTC. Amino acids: CASSPGLAGTTQYF.

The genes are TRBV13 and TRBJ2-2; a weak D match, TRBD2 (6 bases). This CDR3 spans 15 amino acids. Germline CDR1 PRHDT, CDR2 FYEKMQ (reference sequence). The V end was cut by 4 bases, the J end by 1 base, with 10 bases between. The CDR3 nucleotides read TGTGCCAGCAGCTCCCGGGGAGGGAACACCGGGGAGCTGTTTTTT. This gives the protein CASSSRGGNTGELFF.